The sequence of this TCR beta chain was determined in a study of T cells after posttransplantation cyclophosphamide. Measured with immunoSEQ multiplex PCR; TCRdb has only the in-frame clones, and not every one. The specimen has some 50,000 clones, none found just once. Findings of the study overall: Blood and skin or GI T cell repertoires showed limited TRB overlap. Donor-recipient repertoire similarity was low at 1-2 months, rising over year one. After PTCy, TRB diversity resembled that of CNI/methotrexate controls.

The CDR3 is 12 residues long. The germline gives CDR1 GTSNPN, CDR2 SVGIG (reference sequence). This clone was recorded at least ten times. Its antigen is not identified. This TCR was sampled from a man aged 35-49 years in good health, CMV-negative, and a related stem cell transplant donor. The V and J genes are TRBV30 and TRBJ2-2; 9 positions agree with TRBD2. The material sequenced was PBMCs. The CDR3 is CATSGYTGELFF. As DNA, the CDR3 is TGTGCTACTAGCGGGTACACCGGGGAGCTGTTTTTT.